This T cell receptor beta chain was captured by sequencing in a study of T cell responses to AZD1222 COVID-19 vaccine. General observations from the study: Close to half of all spike-specific TCRs reportedly target regions of the variants that are unmutated. Across the whole spike, CD4 TCRs peaked at regions 160-218 and 743-854. Clonal diversity was possibly underestimated, and the donors were mostly white British, with more females. Just five or six AZD1222 recipients were seropositive at baseline.

Comments on this clone: Its specificity is not known.

Sequenced by immunoSEQ multiplex PCR; TCRdb stores in-frame clones only, minus some. The sample has about 69,000 clones; approximately 87% are singletons. Specimen: peripheral blood, collected 28 days after the second AZD1222 dose. The sequence was collected from an adult who received the AZD1222 COVID-19 vaccine.

CDR3 in amino acids: CASSEGEGTYYGYTF. The CDR3 coding sequence is TGTGCCAGCAGTGAAGGGGAGGGTACCTACTATGGCTACACCTTC. The chain has TRBV6-1 and TRBJ1-2; D ambiguous. There are 15 residues in the CDR3. Germline loops: CDR1 MNHNS, CDR2 SASEGT. With 1 base removed from V and 3 bases from J, the gap between germline ends came to 12 bases.